This T cell receptor beta chain originates from a study of vaccination effects on CD4 cells after COVID-19. Study at large: Every participant took two doses of the BNT162b2 or mRNA-1273 vaccine.

Peptide-pool stimulation followed by sequencing identified expanded antigen-specific CD4+ clonotypes in the ViraFEST assay. Once cultured for around 11 days, the cells underwent separation to obtain CD4+ T cells. Testing of the vaccine recipients showed negative nucleocapsid antibodies and no prior SARS-CoV-2 infection. Germline loops: CDR1 LGHNA, CDR2 YSLEER. The CDR3 runs to 15 residues. J gave up 4 bases and V 0 bases, and 5 bases lay outside the gene matches. Assay used: immunoSEQ multiplex PCR; TCRdb lists only in-frame clones, some missing. The table shows fewer than 30,000 clones, with more than 60% occurring only once. Comments on this clone: The antigen remains undetermined.

The sequence came from a human donor who received a COVID-19 vaccine. This chain links TRBV4-3 with TRBJ1-2; TRBD1 aligns across 7 bases. The input for sequencing was CD4+ T cells from PBMCs cultured with SARS-CoV-2 spike peptides, taken before COVID-19 vaccination. The CDR3 sequence: CASSQDWAGGYGYTF. The CDR3 DNA reads TGCGCCAGCAGCCAAGATTGGGCAGGGGGCTATGGCTACACCTTC.